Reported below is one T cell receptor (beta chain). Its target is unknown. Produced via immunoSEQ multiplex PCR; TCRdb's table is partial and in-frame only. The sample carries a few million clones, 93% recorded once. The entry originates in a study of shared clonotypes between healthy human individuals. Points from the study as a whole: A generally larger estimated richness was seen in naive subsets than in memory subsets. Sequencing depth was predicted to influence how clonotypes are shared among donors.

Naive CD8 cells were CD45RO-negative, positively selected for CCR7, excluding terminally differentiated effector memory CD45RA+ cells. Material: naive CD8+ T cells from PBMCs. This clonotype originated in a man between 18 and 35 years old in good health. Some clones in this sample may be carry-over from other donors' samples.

CDR3 in amino acids: CASSQDLANQPQHF. As DNA, the CDR3 is TGCGCCAGCAGCCAAGATCTGGCCAATCAGCCCCAGCATTTT. This sequence joins TRBV4-1 and TRBJ1-5; no reliable D call. The ends were cut back, 0 bases at V and 3 bases at J, with 6 bases in the middle. Germline CDR1 MGHRA, CDR2 YSYEKL. CDR3 size: 14 residues.